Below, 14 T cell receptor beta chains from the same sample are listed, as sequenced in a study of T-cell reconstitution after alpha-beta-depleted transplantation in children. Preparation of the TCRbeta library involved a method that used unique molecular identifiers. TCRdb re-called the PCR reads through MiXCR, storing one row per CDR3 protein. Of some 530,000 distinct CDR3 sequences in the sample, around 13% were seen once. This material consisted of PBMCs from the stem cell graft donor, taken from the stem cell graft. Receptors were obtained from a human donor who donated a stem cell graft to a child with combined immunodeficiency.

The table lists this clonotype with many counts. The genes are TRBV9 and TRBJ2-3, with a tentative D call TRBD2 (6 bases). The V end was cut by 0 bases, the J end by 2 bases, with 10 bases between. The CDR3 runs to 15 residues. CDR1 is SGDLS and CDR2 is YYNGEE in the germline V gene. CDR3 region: CASSVAEGNTDTQYF. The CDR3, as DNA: TGTGCCAGCAGCGTAGCGGAGGGTAACACAGATACGCAGTATTTT. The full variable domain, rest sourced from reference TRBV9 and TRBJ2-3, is DSGVTQTPKHLITATGQRVTLRCSPRSGDLSVYWYQQSLDQGLQFLIQYYNGEERAKGNILERFSAQQFPDLHSELNLSSLELGDSALYFCASSVAEGNTDTQYFGPGTRLTVL.

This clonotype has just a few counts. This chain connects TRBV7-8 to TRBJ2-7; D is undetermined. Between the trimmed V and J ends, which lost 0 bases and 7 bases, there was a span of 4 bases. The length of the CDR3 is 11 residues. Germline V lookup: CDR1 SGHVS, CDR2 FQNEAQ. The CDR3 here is CASSLAEEQYF. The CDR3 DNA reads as TGTGCCAGCAGCTTAGCGGAGGAGCAGTACTTC.

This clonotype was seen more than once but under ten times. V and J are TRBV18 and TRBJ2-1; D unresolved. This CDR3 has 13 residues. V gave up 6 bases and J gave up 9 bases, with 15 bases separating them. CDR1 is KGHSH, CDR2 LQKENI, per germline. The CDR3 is CASSSYGRPEQFF. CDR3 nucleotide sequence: TGTGCCAGCTCCTCGTATGGCCGGCCTGAGCAGTTCTTC.

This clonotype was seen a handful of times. In DNA, the CDR3 is TGTGCCAGCAGCCAAGATCCGGGACTAGCATCCTACAATGAGCAGTTCTTC. Protein: CASSQDPGLASYNEQFF. V and J are TRBV3-1 and TRBJ2-1; 9 positions match TRBD2. The ends lost 0 bases at V and 1 base at J; junction bases unmatched: 4. The CDR3 sequence is 17 residues long. Germline V gene data show CDR1 as LGHDT and CDR2 as YNNKEL (reference sequence).

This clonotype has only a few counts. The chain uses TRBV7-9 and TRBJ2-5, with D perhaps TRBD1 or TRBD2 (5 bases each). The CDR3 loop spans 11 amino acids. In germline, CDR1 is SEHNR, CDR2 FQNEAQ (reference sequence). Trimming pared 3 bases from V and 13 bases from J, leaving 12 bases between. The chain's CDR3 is CASSFTGTAYF. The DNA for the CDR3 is TGTGCCAGCAGCTTTACCGGGACGGCGTACTTC.

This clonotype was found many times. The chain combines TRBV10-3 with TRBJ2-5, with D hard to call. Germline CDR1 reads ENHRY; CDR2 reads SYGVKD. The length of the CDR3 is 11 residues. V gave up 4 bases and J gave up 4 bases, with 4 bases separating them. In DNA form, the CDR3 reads TGTGCCATCAGTGTCGGAGAGACCCAGTACTTC. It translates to CAISVGETQYF.

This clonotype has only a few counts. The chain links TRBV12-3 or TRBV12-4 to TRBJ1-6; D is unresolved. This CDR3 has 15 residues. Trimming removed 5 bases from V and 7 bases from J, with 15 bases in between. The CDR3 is CASSHAVATNSPLHF. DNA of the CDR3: TGTGCCAGCAGTCACGCGGTCGCCACGAATTCACCCCTCCACTTT.

CDR3 nucleotide sequence: TGTGCCAGCAGCTTAGGCCACGACAGCTACAGGACTCTTGGGGCTGGAGATACGCAGTATTTT. Translating it yields CASSLGHDSYRTLGAGDTQYF. This chain links TRBV11-2 with TRBJ2-3; D is tentatively TRBD1 or TRBD2 (5 bases each). V was shortened by 1 base and J by 5 bases, with 31 bases between the two germline ends. Germline V gene data show CDR1 as SGHAT and CDR2 as FQNNGV. CDR3 size: 21 residues. Full variable domain (rest looked up from reference TRBV11-2 and TRBJ2-3): EAGVAQSPRYKIIEKRQSVAFWCNPISGHATLYWYQQILGQGPKLLIQFQNNGVVDDSQLPKDRFSAERLKGVDSTLKIQPAKLEDSAVYLCASSLGHDSYRTLGAGDTQYFGPGTRLTVL.

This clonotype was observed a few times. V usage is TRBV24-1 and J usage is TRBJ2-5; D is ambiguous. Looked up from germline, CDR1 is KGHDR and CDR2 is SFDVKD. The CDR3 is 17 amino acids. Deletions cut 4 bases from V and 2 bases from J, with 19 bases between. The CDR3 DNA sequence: TGTGCCACCAGTGACCCCTTAAGCCGAGCCAAGCAAGAGACCCAGTACTTC. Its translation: CATSDPLSRAKQETQYF.

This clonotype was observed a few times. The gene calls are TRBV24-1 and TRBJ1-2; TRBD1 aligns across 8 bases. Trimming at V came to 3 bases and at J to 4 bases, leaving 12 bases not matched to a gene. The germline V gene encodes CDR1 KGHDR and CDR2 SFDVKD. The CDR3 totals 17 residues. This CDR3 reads CATSDRRDRLGLYGYTF. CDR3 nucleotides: TGTGCCACCAGTGATCGAAGGGACAGGCTGGGTCTCTATGGCTACACCTTC.

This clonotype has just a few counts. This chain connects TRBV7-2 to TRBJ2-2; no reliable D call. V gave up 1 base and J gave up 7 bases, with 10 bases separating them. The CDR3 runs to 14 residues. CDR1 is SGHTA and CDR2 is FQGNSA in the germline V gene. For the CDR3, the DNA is TGTGCCAGCAGCTTAGGTGGATGGGGCGGGGAGCTGTTTTTT. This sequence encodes CASSLGGWGGELFF. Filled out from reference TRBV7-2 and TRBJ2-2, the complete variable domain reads GAGVSQSPSNKVTEKGKDVELRCDPISGHTALYWYRQSLGQGLEFLIYFQGNSAPDKSGLPSDRFSAERTGGSVSTLTIQRTQQEDSAVYLCASSLGGWGGELFFGEGSRLTVL.

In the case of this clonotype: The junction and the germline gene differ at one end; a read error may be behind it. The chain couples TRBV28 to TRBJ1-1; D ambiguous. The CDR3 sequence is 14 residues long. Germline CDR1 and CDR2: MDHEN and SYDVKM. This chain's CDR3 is CASSYKTRNPEAFF. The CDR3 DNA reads TGTGCCAGCAGTTACAAAACCCGGAACCCTGAAGCTTTCTTT.

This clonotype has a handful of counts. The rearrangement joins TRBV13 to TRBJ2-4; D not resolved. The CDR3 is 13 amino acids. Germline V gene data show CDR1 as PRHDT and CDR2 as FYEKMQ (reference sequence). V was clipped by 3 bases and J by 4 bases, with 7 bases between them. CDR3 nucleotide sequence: TGTGCCAGCAGCTTCGGCACAAAAAACATTCAGTACTTC. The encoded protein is CASSFGTKNIQYF.

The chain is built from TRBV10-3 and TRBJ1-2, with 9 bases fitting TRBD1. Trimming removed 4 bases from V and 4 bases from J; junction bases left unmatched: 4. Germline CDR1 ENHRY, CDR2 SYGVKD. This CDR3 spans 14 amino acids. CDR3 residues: CAISVDRGLYGYTF. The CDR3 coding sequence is TGTGCCATCAGTGTGGACAGGGGACTCTATGGCTACACCTTC.